The clone carrying this T cell receptor (beta chain) was found a few times. In the original analysis: Amplifying reference gene primers gave estimates of nucleated cell counts. Clones were sequenced by immunoSEQ multiplex PCR, and TCRdb holds only the in-frame ones, with some missing. That table supplies the V and J calls and clone size; D and trimming were determined from the DNA. The table records 180,000 or so clones, approximately 80% of them present only once. CDR1 is LNHDA, CDR2 SQIVND, per germline (reference sequence). After removal of 7 bases from V and 8 bases from J, the junction contained 12 bases not matched to a gene. The length of the CDR3 is 14 residues. The data stem from a study of blood T cell repertoires in COVID-19.

The rearrangement uses TRBV19 and TRBJ1-2, with TRBD1 matching 8 bases. This sequence was found in a man aged 60 to 69 who had been exposed to COVID-19. Material for sequencing was PBMCs or T cells enriched from blood (not recorded which). The CDR3 bases are TGTGCCAGTAAGGGGGTCGACAGGGGAGGAGGCTACACCTTC. Protein sequence: CASKGVDRGGGYTF.